This T cell receptor beta chain was captured in a study of molecular identifiers for immune sequencing clone quantification. The CDR3 covers 16 residues. The V gene's germline CDR1 is LGHNA and CDR2 YNFKEQ. To note about this clonotype: Germline is not matched at one junction end, which may reflect a read error.

Each CDR3 protein is one row after TCRdb ran MiXCR on the PCR reads. The sample carries roughly 50,000 distinct CDR3 sequences, 35% to 40% recorded once. J is TRBJ2-5 and V is TRBV4-2, with TRBD2 identical over 7 bases. Sequencing was performed on naive CD8+ T cells from blood, with Jurkat cell RNA spiked in. Subset defined: FACS-sorted CD8+CD4-CCR7+CD45RA+ naive T cells. The sequence derives from a human donor in good health. Some libraries in this study had Jurkat cell RNA spiked in. The CDR3 spells CASSPQASGFHETQNF. The CDR3 DNA sequence: TGTGCCAGCAGCCCCCAGGCTAGCGGATTCCATGAGACCCAGAACTTC.